The rows below give T cell receptor beta chains drawn from one sample of a study of blood T cell repertoires in COVID-19. Data came from immunoSEQ multiplex PCR; TCRdb stores just in-frame clones and leaves some out. Of over 250,000 clones detected, about 80% appear once; the ten largest clones hold about 3%. Sequencing was performed on peripheral blood. The receptors stem from a woman older than 75 with acute or convalescent COVID-19. Each CDR3 is given with its conserved first and last residue.

V gene: TRBV28; CDR3 protein: CASSIRGPGYTF
V gene: TRBV28; CDR3 protein: CASSVQGVGANVLTF
V gene: TRBV6-6; CDR3 protein: CASSRLAGEDSEQFF
V gene: TRBV19; CDR3 protein: CASSTGRQRGTDTQYF
V gene: TRBV30; CDR3 protein: CAWSVGSGANVLTF
V gene: TRBV6-5; CDR3 protein: CASRLRGSTDTQYF
V gene: TRBV11-3; CDR3 protein: CASSLGLAGAEDTQYF
V gene: TRBV12-5; CDR3 protein: CASGLVRGQGSEKLFF
V gene: TRBV7-3; CDR3 protein: CASSPAADRGYGYTF
V gene: TRBV10-3; CDR3 protein: CAISAKEGLPNEQFF
V gene: TRBV11-1; CDR3 protein: CASSLQRYQETQYF
V gene: TRBV6-5; CDR3 protein: CASSYSLGQGNQPQHF
V gene: TRBV5-1; CDR3 protein: CASSLERSSGGRYNEQFF
V gene: TRBV11-3; CDR3 protein: CASSPGGASGNTIYF
V gene: TRBV4-3; CDR3 protein: CASSPGDRSTGELFF
V gene: TRBV12-5; CDR3 protein: CASGLQQNTEAFF
V gene: TRBV6-2/TRBV6-3; CDR3 protein: CASSYGAQPQHF
V gene: TRBV5-1; CDR3 protein: CASSRLSGFAQDTQYF
V gene: TRBV30; CDR3 protein: CAWSELTGSGYTF
V gene: TRBV6-5; CDR3 protein: CASARDRSFEQYF
V gene: TRBV5-1; CDR3 protein: CASSLGGNEQFF
V gene: TRBV9; CDR3 protein: CASSVAGTGGVGTDTQYF
V gene: TRBV4-2; CDR3 protein: CASSQDLTSGSYNEQFF
V gene: TRBV9; CDR3 protein: CASSVLTGTGKTEAFF
V gene: TRBV5-1; CDR3 protein: CASSLQTSVGETQYF
V gene: TRBV18; CDR3 protein: CASSPIDAGSSYNEQFF
V gene: TRBV5-6; CDR3 protein: CASSLGMNLEAETQYF
V gene: TRBV27; CDR3 protein: CASRRQGPYEQYF
V gene: TRBV19; CDR3 protein: CASSRTSGSVGEQFF